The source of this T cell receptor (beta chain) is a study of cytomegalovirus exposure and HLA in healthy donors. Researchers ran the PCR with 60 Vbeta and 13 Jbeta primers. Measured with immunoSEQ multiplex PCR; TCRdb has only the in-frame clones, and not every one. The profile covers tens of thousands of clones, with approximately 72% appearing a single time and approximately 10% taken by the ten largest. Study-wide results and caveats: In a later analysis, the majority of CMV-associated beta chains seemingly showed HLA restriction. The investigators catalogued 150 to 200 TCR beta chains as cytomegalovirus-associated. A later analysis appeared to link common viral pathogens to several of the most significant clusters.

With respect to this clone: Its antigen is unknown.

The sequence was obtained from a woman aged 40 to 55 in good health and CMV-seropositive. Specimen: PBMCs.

CDR3 in amino acids: CAWRLTGSYGSGYTF. The CDR3 DNA follows: TGTGCCTGGAGGCTAACAGGATCTTATGGAAGTGGCTACACCTTC. The chain joins TRBV30 to TRBJ1-2, with D possibly TRBD1 on 5 matching bases. The germline V gene has CDR1 GTSNPN and CDR2 SVGIG (reference sequence). With 3 bases removed from V and 7 bases from J, the gap between germline ends came to 21 bases. The CDR3 has 15 amino acids.